These 2 T cell receptor beta chains share one sample of origin, sequenced in a study of metastatic and nonmetastatic thyroid tumors. No patient had received any treatment before thyroid surgery. With MiXCR, TCRdb reprocessed the PCR reads. Of over 65,000 clones detected, around an eighth appear once; the ten largest clones hold around 8.8%. The sample consisted of tumor tissue. These TCRs come from a female donor with papillary thyroid cancer or a benign thyroid nodule (not recorded which). Some clones in this sample may be carry-over from other donors' samples.

Comments on this clone: Given a much more abundant clone one base away, this may be a read error. The chain recombines TRBV9 with TRBJ2-1; D is uncertain. The CDR3 has 15 residues. The V gene's germline CDR1 is SGDLS and CDR2 YYNGEE. Trimming cost V 4 bases and J 7 bases, with 18 bases left between them. The CDR3 region is CASSPPMGLQNEQFF. The CDR3 DNA reads as TGTGCCAGCAGCCCCCCCATGGGCCTGCAAAATGAGCAGTTCTTC.

This clone was observed many times. The gene calls are TRBV11-2 and TRBJ2-5, with D maybe TRBD2 (5 bases). Per the germline V gene, CDR1 is SGHAT and CDR2 is FQNNGV. This CDR3 contains 13 residues. V lost 6 bases and J 1 base, leaving 9 bases between the germline ends. Written as DNA, the CDR3 is TGTGCCAGCAGTGGAGGCCGCCAAGAGACCCAGTACTTC. This sequence encodes CASSGGRQETQYF. Full variable domain (rest looked up from reference TRBV11-2 and TRBJ2-5): EAGVAQSPRYKIIEKRQSVAFWCNPISGHATLYWYQQILGQGPKLLIQFQNNGVVDDSQLPKDRFSAERLKGVDSTLKIQPAKLEDSAVYLCASSGGRQETQYFGPGTRLLVL.